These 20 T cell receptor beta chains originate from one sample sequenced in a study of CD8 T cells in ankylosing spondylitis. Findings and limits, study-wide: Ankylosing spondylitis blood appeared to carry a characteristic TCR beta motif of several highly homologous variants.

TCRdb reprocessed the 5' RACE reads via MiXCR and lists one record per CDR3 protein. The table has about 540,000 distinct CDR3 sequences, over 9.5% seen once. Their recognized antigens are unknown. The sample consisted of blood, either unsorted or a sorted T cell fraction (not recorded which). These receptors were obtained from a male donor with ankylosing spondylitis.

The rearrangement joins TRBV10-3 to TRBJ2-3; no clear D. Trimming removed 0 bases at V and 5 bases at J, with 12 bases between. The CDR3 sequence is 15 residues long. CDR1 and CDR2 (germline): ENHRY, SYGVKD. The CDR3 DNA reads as TGTGCCATCAGTGAGTCGGTGGGGTCCAGAGATACGCAGTATTTT. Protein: CAISESVGSRDTQYF.

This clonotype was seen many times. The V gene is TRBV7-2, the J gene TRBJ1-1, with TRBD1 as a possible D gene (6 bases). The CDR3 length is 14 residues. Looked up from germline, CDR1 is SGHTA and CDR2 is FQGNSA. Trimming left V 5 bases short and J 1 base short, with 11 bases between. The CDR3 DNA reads TGTGCCAGCAGCGGGGGGGCCCAGAACACTGAAGCTTTCTTT. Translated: CASSGGAQNTEAFF.

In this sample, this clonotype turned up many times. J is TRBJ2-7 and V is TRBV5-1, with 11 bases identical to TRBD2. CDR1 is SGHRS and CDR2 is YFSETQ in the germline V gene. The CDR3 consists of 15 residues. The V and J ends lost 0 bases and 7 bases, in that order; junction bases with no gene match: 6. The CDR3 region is CASSLGLAGGEEQYF. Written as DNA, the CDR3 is TGCGCCAGCAGCTTGGGGCTAGCGGGGGGAGAAGAGCAGTACTTC. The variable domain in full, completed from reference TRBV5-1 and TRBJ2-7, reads KAGVTQTPRYLIKTRGQQVTLSCSPISGHRSVSWYQQTPGQGLQFLFEYFSETQRNKGNFPGRFSGRQFSNSRSEMNVSTLELGDSALYLCASSLGLAGGEEQYFGPGTRLTVT.

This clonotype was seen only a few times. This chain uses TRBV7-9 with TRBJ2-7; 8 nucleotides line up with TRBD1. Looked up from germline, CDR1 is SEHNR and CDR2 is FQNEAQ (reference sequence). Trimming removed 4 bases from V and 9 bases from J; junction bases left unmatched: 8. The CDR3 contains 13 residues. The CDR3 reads CASSSGQGQVQYF. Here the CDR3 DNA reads TGTGCCAGCAGCTCCGGACAGGGCCAGGTGCAGTACTTC.

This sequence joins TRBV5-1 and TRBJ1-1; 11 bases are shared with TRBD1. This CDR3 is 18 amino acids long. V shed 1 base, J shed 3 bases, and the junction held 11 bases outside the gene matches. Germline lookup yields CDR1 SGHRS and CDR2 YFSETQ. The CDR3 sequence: CASSLMGQGVLGDTEAFF. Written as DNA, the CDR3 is TGCGCCAGCAGCTTGATGGGACAGGGGGTGTTGGGAGACACTGAAGCTTTCTTT.

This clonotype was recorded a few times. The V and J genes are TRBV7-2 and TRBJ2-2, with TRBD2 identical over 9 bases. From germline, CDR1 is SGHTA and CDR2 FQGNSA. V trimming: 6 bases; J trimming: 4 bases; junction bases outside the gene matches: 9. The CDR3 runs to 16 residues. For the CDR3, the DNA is TGTGCCAGCAGTTGGTCTAGCGGGACAAGCACCGGGGAGCTGTTTTTT. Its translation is CASSWSSGTSTGELFF.

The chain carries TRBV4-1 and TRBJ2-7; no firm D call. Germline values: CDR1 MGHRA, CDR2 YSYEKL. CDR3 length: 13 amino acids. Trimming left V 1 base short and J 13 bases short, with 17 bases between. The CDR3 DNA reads TGCGCCAGCAGCCAAGGGGAAACGGGTCGCCAATACTTC. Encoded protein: CASSQGETGRQYF.

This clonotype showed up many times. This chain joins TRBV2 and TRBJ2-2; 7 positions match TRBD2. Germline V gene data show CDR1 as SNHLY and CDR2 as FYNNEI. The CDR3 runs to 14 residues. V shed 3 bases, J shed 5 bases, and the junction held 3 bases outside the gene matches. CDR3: CASSDPGGTGELFF. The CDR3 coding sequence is TGTGCCAGCAGTGACCCCGGGGGGACCGGGGAGCTGTTTTTT. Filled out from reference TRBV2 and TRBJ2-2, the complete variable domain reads EPEVTQTPSHQVTQMGQEVILRCVPISNHLYFYWYRQILGQKVEFLVSFYNNEISEKSEIFDDQFSVERPDGSNFTLKIRSTKLEDSAMYFCASSDPGGTGELFFGEGSRLTVL.

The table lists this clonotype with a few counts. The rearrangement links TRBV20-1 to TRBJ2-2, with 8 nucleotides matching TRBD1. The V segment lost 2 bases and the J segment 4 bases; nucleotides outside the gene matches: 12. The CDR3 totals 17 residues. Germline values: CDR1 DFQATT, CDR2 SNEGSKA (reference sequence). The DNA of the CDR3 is TGCAGTGCTAGACGGGCGGGACAGGAGATTTCCACCGGGGAGCTGTTTTTT. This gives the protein CSARRAGQEISTGELFF.

Here the CDR3 reads CASNSDPNSNGYTF. The DNA for the CDR3 is TGTGCCAGCAACAGCGACCCAAACTCAAACGGCTACACCTTC. V and J are TRBV27 and TRBJ1-2, with no clear D. This CDR3 region has 14 residues. V was cut by 7 bases and J by 8 bases, with 20 bases left in between. Germline values: CDR1 MNHEY, CDR2 SMNVEV (reference sequence).

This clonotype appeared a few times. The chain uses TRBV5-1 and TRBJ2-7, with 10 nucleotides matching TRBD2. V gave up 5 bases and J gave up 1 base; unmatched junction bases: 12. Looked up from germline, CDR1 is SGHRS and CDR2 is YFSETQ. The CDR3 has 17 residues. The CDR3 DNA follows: TGCGCCAGCAGACCGAGACTAGCGGGTTCCCCGTCCTACGAGCAGTACTTC. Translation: CASRPRLAGSPSYEQYF.

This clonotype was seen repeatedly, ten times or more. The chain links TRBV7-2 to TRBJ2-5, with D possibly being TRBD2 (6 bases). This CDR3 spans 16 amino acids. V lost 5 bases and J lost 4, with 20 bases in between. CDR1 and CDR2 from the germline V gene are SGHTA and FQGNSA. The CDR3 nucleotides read TGTGCCAGCAGCCCGTACTTTACGGGAGTGCCAGAGACCCAGTACTTC. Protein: CASSPYFTGVPETQYF.

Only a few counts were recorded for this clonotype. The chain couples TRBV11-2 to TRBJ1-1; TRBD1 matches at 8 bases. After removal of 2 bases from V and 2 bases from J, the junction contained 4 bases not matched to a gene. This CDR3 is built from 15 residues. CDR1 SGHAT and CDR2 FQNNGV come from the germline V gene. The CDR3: CASSLQGAENTEAFF. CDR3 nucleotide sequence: TGTGCCAGCAGCTTACAGGGGGCAGAAAACACTGAAGCTTTCTTT.

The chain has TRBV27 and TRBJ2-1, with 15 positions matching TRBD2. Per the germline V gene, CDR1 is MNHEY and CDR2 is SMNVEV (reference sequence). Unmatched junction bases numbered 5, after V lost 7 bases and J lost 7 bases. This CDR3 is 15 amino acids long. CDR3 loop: CASTPGTSGRNEQFF. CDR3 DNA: TGTGCCAGCACTCCCGGGACTAGCGGGAGGAATGAGCAGTTCTTC.

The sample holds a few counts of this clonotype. CDR3 in DNA: TGCGCCAGCAGCTTGGGGGGCTCCGCGGCAGATACGCAGTATTTT. Its translation is CASSLGGSAADTQYF. The chain joins TRBV5-1 to TRBJ2-3; a weak D match, TRBD1 (5 bases). The CDR3 sequence is 15 residues long. Deletions cut 0 bases from V and 4 bases from J, with 12 bases between. CDR1 and CDR2 (germline): SGHRS, YFSETQ.

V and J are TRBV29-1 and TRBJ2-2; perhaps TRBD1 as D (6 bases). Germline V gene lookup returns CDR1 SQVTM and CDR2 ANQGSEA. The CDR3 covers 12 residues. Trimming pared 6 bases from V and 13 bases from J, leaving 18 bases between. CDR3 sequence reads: CSVADSGEALFF. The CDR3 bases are TGCAGCGTCGCGGACAGCGGCGAAGCGCTGTTTTTT.

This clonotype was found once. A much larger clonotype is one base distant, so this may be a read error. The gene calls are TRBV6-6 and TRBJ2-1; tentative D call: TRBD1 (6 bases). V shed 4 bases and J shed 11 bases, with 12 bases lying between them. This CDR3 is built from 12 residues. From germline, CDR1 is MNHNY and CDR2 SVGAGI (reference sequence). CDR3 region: CASSCSGDQQFF. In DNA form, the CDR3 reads TGTGCCAGCAGTTGCTCAGGGGACCAGCAGTTCTTC.

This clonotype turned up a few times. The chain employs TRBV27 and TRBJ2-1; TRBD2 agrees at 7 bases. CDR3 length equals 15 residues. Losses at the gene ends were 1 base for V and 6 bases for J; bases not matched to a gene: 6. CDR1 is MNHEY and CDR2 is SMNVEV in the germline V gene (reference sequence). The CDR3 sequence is CASSLWAGVGNEQFF. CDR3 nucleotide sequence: TGTGCCAGCAGTTTATGGGCGGGAGTGGGCAATGAGCAGTTCTTC.

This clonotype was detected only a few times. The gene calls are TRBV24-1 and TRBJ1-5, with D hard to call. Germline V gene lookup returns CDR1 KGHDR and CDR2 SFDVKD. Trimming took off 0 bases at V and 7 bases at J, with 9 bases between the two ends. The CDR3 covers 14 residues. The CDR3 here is CATSDLHGGQPQHF. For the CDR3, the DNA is TGTGCCACCAGTGATTTGCACGGTGGACAGCCCCAGCATTTT.

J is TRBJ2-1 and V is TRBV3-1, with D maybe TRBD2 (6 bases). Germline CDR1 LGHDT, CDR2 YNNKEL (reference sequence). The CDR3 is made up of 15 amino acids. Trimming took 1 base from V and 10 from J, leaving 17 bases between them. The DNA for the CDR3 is TGTGCCAGCAGCCAAGCTGCCCGGTCAGGAGGGGAGCAGTTCTTC. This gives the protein CASSQAARSGGEQFF.